This TCR beta chain was sequenced for a study of blood T cells in healthy people across ages. Whole-study findings and limits: Strongly correlated with naive T cell percentage was TCR beta diversity.

Isolation of PBMCs gave at least 6 million cells per sample. In the case of this clonotype: As yet, its antigen is unknown. A clone one base away is much larger, so this may be a read error.

A second PCR, run for roughly 7 to 12 cycles, used a sample-barcoded 5' primer plus a J-beta primer mix. TCRdb re-called the 5' RACE reads through MiXCR, storing one row per CDR3 protein. The sample includes fewer than 2,000,000 distinct CDR3 sequences, about two fifths of them seen just once. The CDR3 runs to 13 residues. Trimming left V 1 base short and J 8 bases short, with 11 bases between. This receptor was taken from a human donor in good health. The chain carries TRBV12-3 or TRBV12-4 and TRBJ1-2; weak D call: TRBD1 (6 bases). Sample: blood. The CDR3 region is CASSLDRVIGYTF. The CDR3, as DNA: TGTGCCAGCAGTTTAGACAGGGTAATAGGCTACACCTTC.